This TCR beta chain was documented in a study of T cells expressing NK-cell markers (TCRdb year 2020). About the full investigation: In sorted CD3+CD56+NKG2C+, CD3+CD56+NKG2C- and CD3+CD56-NKG2C+ T-cell subsets from several donors, TCR beta-chain repertoires were profiled. Sequencing of the libraries produced 2 x 150 bp reads on Illumina HiSeq 2000/2500, MiSeq or NextSeq. All eight donors whose samples were sequenced were randomly selected healthy volunteers, three of them men and five women. Among the eight sequenced donors, seven were HCMV-seropositive and one was HCMV-seronegative. Study-wide conclusions, independent of this receptor: Whether the expanded NKG2C-expressing T cell clones were specific for HCMV antigens remained unclear. Those dominant clonotypes were again the most abundant among CD3+CD56-NKG2C+ cells in four donors, at about 25-60.1%. In six donors, the dominant CD3+CD56+NKG2C+ clonotypes were among the top 10 CD8+ clonotypes and accounted for roughly 1.0-7.5% of CD8+ T cells.

HCMV serostatus was determined by detecting HCMV-specific IgG in serum with a commercial ELISA kit. Peripheral blood mononuclear cells were isolated from blood by Ficoll density gradient centrifugation. For sequencing, an Illumina HiSeq 2000 was employed. The TCR beta cDNA libraries were made using 5'RACE template switching, a step that added both a universal primer site and unique molecular identifiers. cDNA synthesis was primed from the TCR beta constant segment and was followed by two successive PCR amplification steps. On the study's bioinformatics: Reads were demultiplexed and grouped by UMI with MIGEC, and clonotypes were assembled and quantified with MiTCR. Only TCR cDNA sequences supported by at least two reads were kept to exclude erroneous sequences. Downstream repertoire analysis used the tcR package, and clonotypes were matched across fractions by CDR3 nucleotide sequence plus V segment. VDJmatch was used to annotate antigen specificity against VDJdb, with one amino acid substitution in CDR3 permitted. Following TCRdb reprocessing, every CDR3 protein sequence forms one entry, and DNA is not provided. TCRdb, not the authors, supplied the V and J calls. The sample table includes hundreds of thousands of distinct CDR3 sequences. The top ten hold 4% to 4.5% of the sample.

Details on this clonotype: Its antigen is not yet known.

The receptor was derived from a woman aged 18 to 75 in good health. The material sequenced was blood T cells: a sorted CD56 or NKG2C T cell subset, CD4+ or CD8+ T cells, or bulk PBMC T cells (not recorded which).

The CDR3 region has the sequence CASSSLAGVSTDTQYF. This chain is built from TRBV5-1 and TRBJ2-3; no DNA is available, so the TRBD2 call from TCRdb remains unchecked. CDR1 and CDR2 are read off the germline V gene as SGHRS and YFSETQ. From its cysteine to its phenylalanine, the CDR3 spans 16 amino acids. Only the protein sequence is given.